This TCR beta chain was obtained from a study of T-cell reconstitution after alpha-beta-depleted transplantation in children. V lost 5 bases and J 4 bases, leaving 10 bases between the germline ends. The germline CDR1 and CDR2 sequences are DFQATT and SNEGSKA (reference sequence). The CDR3 extends over 12 amino acids. The library targeted TCRbeta and was prepared with unique molecular identifiers. MiXCR, applied by TCRdb to the PCR reads, yields one record per CDR3 protein. The sample holds roughly 220,000 distinct CDR3 sequences, approximately 9.9% seen once. This clonotype occurred many times. The specimen comprised PBMCs from the stem cell graft donor, sampled from the stem cell graft. This TCR came from a human donor who donated a stem cell graft to a child with SCID. The chain joins TRBV20-1 to TRBJ2-3, with D possibly matching TRBD1 (5 bases). The DNA for the CDR3 is TGCAGTGCTCGTCAGGGATCAGATACGCAGTATTTT. It is translated as CSARQGSDTQYF.